One and the same sample provided the 22 T cell receptor beta chains below, sequenced in a study of tumor and adjacent non-tumor tissue in lung cancer. A modified ARM-PCR protocol with three rounds of nested PCR amplified TCRbeta. One entry per CDR3 protein, called by TCRdb with MiXCR from the multiplex PCR reads. The data show 100,000 or so distinct CDR3 sequences, roughly 60% seen once. This sample's RNA came from whole unsorted tissue. Distant lung tissue was collected more than 3 cm away from the tumor edge. The sequenced material came from distant non-tumor lung tissue. These TCRs come from a man in his thirties or forties with non-small cell lung cancer.

Points on this clonotype: Being one base from a much bigger clone, this may be a read error. The rearrangement links TRBV5-6 to TRBJ2-7; 8 nucleotides match TRBD1. Per germline, CDR1 SGHDT and CDR2 YYEEEE. The CDR3 spans 13 residues. The DNA of the CDR3 is TGTGCCAGCACGGACAGGGCGATCTACGAGCGGTACTTC. The encoded protein is CASTDRAIYERYF.

Comments on this clonotype: Without the conserved terminal phenylalanine or tryptophan, this CDR3 likely stems from a read error. The DNA is left out, because the CDR3 cannot be placed on it with certainty; the CDR3 is given as TCRdb lists it. CDR3: CASGKGQNRDRLYEQYI. The V gene is TRBV21-1, the J gene TRBJ2-7; the table's D call, TRBD1, was not checked against the DNA. TRBV21-1 is classified as a pseudogene. The CDR3 has 17 amino acids, counting both end residues.

In this sample, this clonotype turned up many times. The V call is TRBV4-3, the J call TRBJ2-6; TRBD1 matches 8 bases. This CDR3 has 16 residues. V trimming: 0 bases; J trimming: 5 bases; junction bases outside the gene matches: 3. Germline V gives CDR1 LGHNA, CDR2 YSLEER. CDR3 DNA sequence: TGCGCCAGCAGCCAAGATGGACAGGGCAGGGCCAACGTCCTGACTTTC. Translated, it gives CASSQDGQGRANVLTF.

A note on this clonotype: One junction end disagrees with the germline gene, perhaps due to a read error. The chain recombines TRBV20-1 with TRBJ1-5; a weak D match, TRBD1 (5 bases). From germline, CDR1 is DFQATT and CDR2 SNEGSKA (reference sequence). The CDR3 runs 13 residues. CDR3 sequence: CNAIRQGGQPQHF. The CDR3 nucleotides are TGTAATGCTATTCGGCAGGGCGGGCAGCCCCAGCATTTT.

Worth noting for this clonotype: A clone one base away is much larger, so this may be a read error. The V gene is TRBV4-2, the J gene TRBJ1-5; D is unclear. CDR3 length equals 15 residues. Germline CDR1 reads LGHNA; CDR2 reads YNFKEQ. The CDR3 bases are TGTGACAGCAGCCAAGACGGGCAGTACAATCAGCCCCAGCATTTT. Amino acids: CDSSQDGQYNQPQHF.

A note on this clonotype: The junction and the germline gene differ at one end; a read error may be behind it. This CDR3 reads CASSQQGANYELYF. CDR3 bases: TGTGCCAGCAGCCAACAGGGTGCGAATTACGAGCTGTACTTC. The chain carries TRBV5-6 and TRBJ2-7; a possible D gene is TRBD1 (6 bases). This CDR3 comprises 14 residues. CDR1 SGHDT and CDR2 YYEEEE come from the germline V gene.

For this clonotype: The junction differs from germline at one of its ends, possibly a read error. The rearrangement links TRBV6-1 to TRBJ1-5; tentatively, D is TRBD1 (5 bases). The CDR3 length is 15 residues. The germline V gene has CDR1 MNHNS and CDR2 SASEGT. The CDR3 sequence is CASSARDSSGQPQHF. The DNA of the CDR3 is TGTGCTAGCAGTGCCCGCGACAGTTCGGGACAGCCCCAGCATTTT.

As concerns this clonotype: A read error is possible here, since a much larger clone lies one base away. J is TRBJ2-1 and V is TRBV4-2, with 7 bases that match TRBD2. Germline CDR1 and CDR2: LGHNA and YNFKEQ. The CDR3 consists of 17 residues. CDR3 bases: TGTGCCAGCAGCCAAGATCAGGCTAGCGGACCCTACAATGGGCAGTTCTTC. Translation gives CASSQDQASGPYNGQFF.

Of note for this clonotype: Being one base from a much bigger clone, this may be a read error. This chain links TRBV5-4 with TRBJ2-1, with D hard to call. The V gene's germline CDR1 is SGHNT and CDR2 YYREEE (reference sequence). The CDR3 contains 14 residues. CDR3 protein: CASRALGSYNKQFF. The CDR3 DNA reads as TGTGCCAGCAGAGCTTTGGGCTCCTACAATAAGCAGTTCTTC. The full variable domain, completed using reference TRBV5-4 and TRBJ2-1, is ETGVTQSPTHLIKTRGQQVTLRCSSQSGHNTVSWYQQALGQGPQFIFQYYREEENGRGNFPPRFSGLQFPNYSSELNVNALELDDSALYLCASRALGSYNKQFFGPGTRLTVL.

This clonotype is judged medium-sized (0.01 to 0.1%). This sequence joins TRBV20-1 and TRBJ2-1; possibly TRBD1 for D (6 bases). The V gene lost 0 bases and the J gene lost 4 bases, with 13 bases spanning the gap. CDR1 DFQATT and CDR2 SNEGSKA come from the germline V gene (reference sequence). CDR3 length: 15 amino acids. This CDR3 is CSARDLGADYNEQFF. The DNA of the CDR3 is TGCAGTGCTAGAGATCTGGGGGCCGATTACAATGAGCAGTTCTTC.

In regard to this clonotype: At one end, the junction sequence differs from germline, possibly due to a read error. The genes are TRBV6-5 and TRBJ2-7; 9 bases align to TRBD1. The germline CDR1 and CDR2 sequences are MNHEY and SVGAGI. CDR3 length: 14 amino acids. CDR3 in amino acids: CANSGTGGSEEQYF. The CDR3, as DNA: TGTGCCAACAGTGGAACAGGGGGCTCAGAGGAGCAGTATTTC.

With respect to this clonotype: A much larger clone lies one base from this, so it may be a read error. This chain uses TRBV10-3 with TRBJ2-5, with a tentative D call TRBD2 (5 bases). This CDR3 has 11 residues. Germline-derived CDR1 and CDR2 are ENHRY and SYGVKD. CDR3 in DNA: TGTGCCACGGCGGAGGCGGAGACCCTGTACTTC. As protein: CATAEAETLYF.

This clonotype was seen repeatedly, ten times or more. The chain couples TRBV5-6 to TRBJ2-7; TRBD1 matches at 7 bases. V dropped 0 bases and J dropped 5; count of bases not matched to a gene: 2. This CDR3 comprises 13 residues. Germline V gene lookup returns CDR1 SGHDT and CDR2 YYEEEE. CDR3 sequence: CASSLGQGDEQYF. The CDR3 DNA follows: TGTGCCAGCAGCTTGGGACAGGGTGACGAGCAGTACTTC.

This sequence joins TRBV6-5 and TRBJ1-5; D is perhaps TRBD1 (5 bases). The CDR3 consists of 14 residues. CDR1 is MNHEY and CDR2 is SVGAGI in the germline V gene. The CDR3 is CVSSREGKDQPQHF. CDR3 sequence (DNA): TGTGTCAGTAGCAGGGAGGGGAAGGATCAGCCCCAGCATTTT.

About this clonotype: The junction departs from the called germline gene at one end, perhaps through a read error. This chain links TRBV5-5 with TRBJ2-1; unclear D gene. Germline values: CDR1 SGHKS, CDR2 YYEKEE (reference sequence). The CDR3 has 17 amino acids. The chain's CDR3 is CGSSLEWLGRTYNEQFF. The CDR3 DNA is TGTGGCAGCAGCTTGGAATGGCTAGGCCGAACCTACAATGAGCAGTTCTTC.

Of note for this clonotype: The conserved phenylalanine or tryptophan normally closing the CDR3 is absent here, so this likely arose from a read error. The rearrangement uses TRBV20-1 and TRBJ2-7, with D possibly matching TRBD2 (6 bases). Germline V CDR1 and CDR2: DFQATT, SNEGSKA (reference sequence). Deletions cut 4 bases from V and 7 bases from J, with 14 bases between. This CDR3 is 12 amino acids long. The CDR3 region is CSANLGGGEQYL. CDR3 in DNA: TGCAGTGCTAACCTCGGAGGAGGGGAGCAGTACTTA.

This sequence joins TRBV11-2 and TRBJ2-5; weak D call: TRBD2 (7 bases). The V end was cut by 5 bases, the J end by 0 bases, with 13 bases between. Germline V gene lookup returns CDR1 SGHAT and CDR2 FQNNGV. This CDR3 contains 15 residues. The CDR3 region has the DNA TGTGCCAGCAGCACTAGGGGGAGGGACCAAGAGACCCAGTACTTC. Translation: CASSTRGRDQETQYF.

As regards this clonotype: A junction end diverges from the germline sequence, so it may reflect a read error. This chain connects TRBV4-1 to TRBJ2-7; no firm D call. Per germline, CDR1 MGHRA and CDR2 YSYEKL. The CDR3 is 12 amino acids. For the CDR3, the DNA is TGCGTCAGCAACCAAGATTTCGGCGAGCGGTACTTC. This codes for CVSNQDFGERYF.

About this clonotype: A single base separates this from a much larger clone, so it may be a read error. This chain links TRBV7-9 with TRBJ1-2, with D unclear. The germline gives CDR1 SEHNR, CDR2 FQNEAQ (reference sequence). CDR3 length: 16 amino acids. The V end was cut by 2 bases, the J end by 0 bases, with 13 bases between. CDR3 nucleotide sequence: TGTGCCAGCAGCTTATACACATCAGTCGCTAACTATGGCTACACCTTC. It specifies CASSLYTSVANYGYTF.

The rearrangement joins TRBV10-3 to TRBJ2-1; tentative D call: TRBD2 (5 bases). The CDR3 contains 12 residues. Germline-derived CDR1 and CDR2 are ENHRY and SYGVKD. The V end was cut by 8 bases, the J end by 9 bases, with 14 bases between. This chain's CDR3 is CAICRGRGEQFF. The DNA of the CDR3 is TGTGCCATCTGTCGGGGTCGGGGTGAGCAGTTCTTC.

This clonotype was seen a handful of times. A much larger clone is a single base away; this may be a read error. The chain combines TRBV12-3 or TRBV12-4 with TRBJ1-1; D ambiguous. Trimming removed 5 bases at V and 2 bases at J, with 12 bases between. This CDR3 spans 14 amino acids. DNA of the CDR3: TGTGCCAGCAGTCGTCCCTCGAATAACACTGAAGCTTTCTTT. This encodes CASSRPSNNTEAFF.

With respect to this clonotype: The germline gene is not matched at one end of the junction; a read error may be the cause. This chain connects TRBV12-5 to TRBJ2-1; D possibly corresponds to TRBD2 (6 bases). Germline-derived CDR1 and CDR2 are LGHNT and FRNRAP. The CDR3 consists of 16 residues. CDR3 in DNA: TGTGATAGTGGTTTGGTACTGGCGGGATCCTACAATGAGCAGTTCTTC. Translated: CDSGLVLAGSYNEQFF.